Sequencing of this T cell receptor beta chain was carried out in a study of cytomegalovirus exposure and HLA in healthy donors. Using immunoSEQ multiplex PCR, the repertoire was profiled, and TCRdb retains in-frame clones only, with some absent. Of some 170,000 clones listed, roughly 84% are singletons. Germline values: CDR1 GTSNPN, CDR2 SVGIG (reference sequence). The CDR3 has 14 amino acids. After removal of 3 bases from V and 5 bases from J, the junction contained 3 bases not matched to a gene. This clone was found many times. The chain is built from TRBV30 and TRBJ1-6, with 8 nucleotides matching TRBD1. The specimen sequenced was PBMCs. This sequence was found in a man under 40 in good health and CMV-seropositive. The CDR3 sequence is CAWSAGQDNSPLHF. The CDR3 DNA sequence: TGTGCCTGGAGCGCGGGACAGGATAATTCACCCCTCCACTTT.